This TCR beta chain came from a study of blood T cell repertoires in COVID-19. Study context: The United States, Italy and Spain supplied acute and convalescent COVID-19 samples. PBMCs, B-cell-depleted T cells, or T cells were the source of the cDNA or gDNA that made up the material.

Source study methods: Reference gene primer amplification in the assay estimated nucleated cell counts. TCRdb's copy holds only in-frame clones and misses some; the assay was immunoSEQ multiplex PCR. V, J and clone size derive from that table, while D and trimming were established from the DNA sequence. The data contain about 310,000 clones, around 87% of them singletons. The length of the CDR3 is 15 residues. Germline CDR1 SEHNR, CDR2 FQNEAQ (reference sequence). V dropped 7 bases and J dropped 4; count of bases not matched to a gene: 10. The sequence was obtained from a man in his forties or fifties with active or convalescent COVID-19. Sequenced material: peripheral blood. The chain joins TRBV7-9 to TRBJ1-1; TRBD1 agrees at 9 bases. The CDR3 here is CASTYSGTGLTEAFF. The CDR3 bases are TGTGCCAGCACCTACTCTGGGACAGGGCTCACTGAAGCTTTCTTT.